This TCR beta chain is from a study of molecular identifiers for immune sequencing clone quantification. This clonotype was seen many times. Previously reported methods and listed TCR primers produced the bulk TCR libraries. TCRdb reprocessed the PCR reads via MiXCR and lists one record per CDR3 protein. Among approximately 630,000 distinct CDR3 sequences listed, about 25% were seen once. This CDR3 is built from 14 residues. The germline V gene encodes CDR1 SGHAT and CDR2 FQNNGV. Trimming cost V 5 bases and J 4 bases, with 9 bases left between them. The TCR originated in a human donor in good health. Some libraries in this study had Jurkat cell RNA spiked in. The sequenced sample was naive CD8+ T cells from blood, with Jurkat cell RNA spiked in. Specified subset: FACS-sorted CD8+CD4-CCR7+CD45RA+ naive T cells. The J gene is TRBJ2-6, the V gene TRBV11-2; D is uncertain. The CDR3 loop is CASSPLIGANVLTF. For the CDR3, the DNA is TGTGCCAGCAGCCCCCTGATAGGGGCCAACGTCCTGACTTTC.